This T cell receptor beta chain is drawn from a study of cytomegalovirus exposure and HLA in healthy donors. Germline V CDR1 and CDR2: SNHLY, FYNNEI. V lost 2 bases to trimming and J lost 4 bases, with 5 bases between them. The CDR3 contains 12 residues. The PCR was carried out with 60 Vbeta primers and 13 Jbeta primers. The repertoire was sequenced with immunoSEQ multiplex PCR; TCRdb's copy has only in-frame clones and lacks some. Here the sample spans under 200,000 clones, around 77% being singletons. Study conclusions and caveats: The study reported that TCR beta sequences accurately predicted HLA-A and HLA-B alleles in most subjects. Earlier analysis looked at TCR beta V segments, and most were productive about 87% or about 30% of the time. Among TCR beta chains, those listed as cytomegalovirus-associated numbered fewer than 200.

As to this clone: Antigen: not known.

The receptor comes from a man in his forties in good health and CMV-seronegative. The chain employs TRBV2 and TRBJ1-2, with TRBD1 as a possible D gene (5 bases). The sequenced sample was PBMCs. The CDR3 coding sequence is TGTGCCAGCAGTGAACAGGGCTATGGCTACACCTTC. This sequence encodes CASSEQGYGYTF.